What follows describes a single T cell receptor (beta chain). Authors' analysis steps: Using reference gene primer amplification, nucleated cell counts were estimated. Using immunoSEQ multiplex PCR, the repertoire was profiled, and TCRdb retains in-frame clones only, with some absent. The V and J calls and the clone size are those of that table, but D and trimming were determined from the DNA. The sample shows roughly 230,000 clones, about 83% of them seen only once. These data originate in a study of blood T cell repertoires in COVID-19. Study-level information: Specimens from acute and convalescent COVID-19 originated in the United States, Italy and Spain. The cDNA or gDNA used as material had been derived from T cells, B-cell-depleted T cells, or PBMCs.

The length of the CDR3 is 14 residues. Trimming took 1 base from V and 2 from J, leaving 8 bases between them. The germline V gene encodes CDR1 SGHVS and CDR2 FNYEAQ. The chain links TRBV7-6 to TRBJ2-5; no reliable D call. Sequenced: peripheral blood. The sequence came from a human donor in a cohort sampled during active COVID-19. The DNA for the CDR3 is TGTGCCAGCAGCTTAGTACGCAGGCAAGAGACCCAGTACTTC. It translates to CASSLVRRQETQYF.